The 24 T cell receptor beta chains given below trace back to one sample, sequenced in a study of beta chain features in type 1 diabetes. Sequencing targeted expressed TCRB transcripts, as all isolated RNA had been reverse transcribed. This table comes from immunoSEQ multiplex PCR, and its TCRdb copy is limited to in-frame clones, with some not included. This table has roughly 130,000 clones, around a tenth appearing once. The sequenced sample was central memory CD4+ T cells from blood. The receptors derive from a man between 18 and 29 years old in good health.

A remark on this clone: A single base separates this from a much larger clone, so it may be a read error. The rearrangement links TRBV27 to TRBJ2-3, with D uncertain. This CDR3 is 12 amino acids long. The V and J ends lost 3 bases and 3 bases respectively, with 4 bases between them. CDR1 is MNHEY, CDR2 SMNVEV, per germline (reference sequence). DNA of the CDR3: TGTGCCAGCAGTTTTAGAACAGATACGCAGTATTTT. Translated, it gives CASSFRTDTQYF.

This rearrangement joins TRBV19 to TRBJ2-2, with 9 bases fitting TRBD1. The germline gives CDR1 LNHDA, CDR2 SQIVND (reference sequence). V lost 7 bases, J lost 8 bases, and 17 bases stayed unmatched. The CDR3 length is 17 residues. The CDR3: CASNHRDRASYAGELFF. The CDR3 DNA is TGTGCCAGTAACCACCGGGACAGGGCGAGTTATGCAGGGGAGCTGTTTTTT.

In its sample, this clone was seen a few times. The chain carries TRBV28 and TRBJ1-2; no reliable D call. With 3 bases removed from V and 0 bases from J, the gap between germline ends came to 11 bases. The CDR3 length is 15 residues. CDR1 MDHEN and CDR2 SYDVKM come from the germline V gene. In DNA form, the CDR3 reads TGTGCCAGCAGTTTTATGGCAGTTGCTAACTATGGCTACACCTTC. Protein product: CASSFMAVANYGYTF.

This chain connects TRBV2 to TRBJ1-1; TRBD1 is a possible D gene (6 bases). Germline values: CDR1 SNHLY, CDR2 FYNNEI. V dropped 9 bases and J dropped 2 bases, with 10 bases sitting between them. The CDR3 runs to 12 residues. In DNA, the CDR3 is TGTGCCAGTTCGGGGGGCAACACTGAAGCTTTCTTT. As protein: CASSGGNTEAFF.

The J gene is TRBJ2-1, the V gene TRBV11-3, with 8 positions matching TRBD2. With V trimmed by 6 bases and J by 0 bases, 4 bases remained unmatched. CDR1 is SGHNT, CDR2 YENEEA, per germline. The CDR3 extends over 15 amino acids. The chain's CDR3 is CASSRSGGSYNEQFF. CDR3 coding DNA: TGTGCCAGCAGTCGGAGCGGGGGCTCCTACAATGAGCAGTTCTTC. Full variable domain (rest looked up from reference TRBV11-3 and TRBJ2-1): EAGVVQSPRYKIIEKKQPVAFWCNPISGHNTLYWYLQNLGQGPELLIRYENEEAVDDSQLPKDRFSAERLKGVDSTLKIQPAELGDSAVYLCASSRSGGSYNEQFFGPGTRLTVL.

This clone came up a few times. V usage is TRBV11-2 and J usage is TRBJ2-3, with D possibly being TRBD2 (5 bases). The V end lost 5 bases, the J end lost 4 bases, and 10 bases lay between the germline ends. Germline CDR1 is SGHAT and CDR2 is FQNNGV. CDR3 length: 13 amino acids. The CDR3 loop reads CASSRGGSDTQYF. DNA for the CDR3: TGTGCCAGCAGCCGCGGAGGTTCAGATACGCAGTATTTT.

The chain recombines TRBV11-2 with TRBJ2-2, with D perhaps matching TRBD1 (5 bases). The CDR3 has 13 amino acids. The V and J ends lost 5 bases and 7 bases respectively, with 11 bases between them. Per the germline V gene, CDR1 is SGHAT and CDR2 is FQNNGV. CDR3 sequence: CASSQDSFGELFF. The CDR3 DNA sequence: TGTGCCAGCAGCCAAGACAGCTTCGGGGAGCTGTTTTTT.

The J gene is TRBJ2-5, the V gene TRBV28, with 11 bases lining up with TRBD2. Germline lookup yields CDR1 MDHEN and CDR2 SYDVKM. The CDR3 loop spans 16 amino acids. The trim removed 7 bases at V and 7 bases at J, leaving 14 bases unmatched. CDR3 protein: CASKTSGTSGSWTQYF. In DNA form, the CDR3 reads TGTGCCAGCAAAACCTCCGGGACTAGCGGTTCATGGACCCAGTACTTC. Complete variable domain (other parts from reference TRBV28 and TRBJ2-5): DVKVTQSSRYLVKRTGEKVFLECVQDMDHENMFWYRQDPGLGLRLIYFSYDVKMKEKGDIPEGYSVSREKKERFSLILESASTNQTSMYLCASKTSGTSGSWTQYFGPGTRLLVL.

This clone was seen a handful of times. V and J are TRBV4-1 and TRBJ1-3; the D is unclear. CDR1 MGHRA and CDR2 YSYEKL come from the germline V gene. V was shortened by 0 bases and J by 0 bases, with 9 bases between the two germline ends. This CDR3 is built from 16 residues. For the CDR3, the DNA is TGCGCCAGCAGCCAAGATAGGAGGGTCTCTGGAAACACCATATATTTT. Protein: CASSQDRRVSGNTIYF.

This clone was detected a few times. The chain carries TRBV30 and TRBJ1-1; possible D gene TRBD1, 5 bases. Germline assignment: CDR1 GTSNPN and CDR2 SVGIG (reference sequence). The V end was cut by 8 bases, the J end by 4 bases, with 17 bases between. CDR3 length equals 13 residues. In DNA, the CDR3 is TGTGCCGCCAACCCAGGGTTTATCACTGAAGCTTTCTTT. It translates to CAANPGFITEAFF.

The chain recombines TRBV30 with TRBJ1-6, with TRBD1 identical over 12 bases. With 5 bases clipped from V and 8 bases from J, the junction kept 7 bases outside the gene matches. There are 15 residues in the CDR3. The germline V gene has CDR1 GTSNPN and CDR2 SVGIG (reference sequence). The CDR3 region is CAWGGQGAQDSPLHF. The CDR3 region has the DNA TGTGCCTGGGGGGGACAGGGGGCACAGGATTCACCCCTCCACTTT.

This clone has just a few counts. The chain joins TRBV6-6 to TRBJ2-1, with TRBD2 as a possible D gene (5 bases). This CDR3 has 13 amino acids. From germline, CDR1 is MNHNY and CDR2 SVGAGI (reference sequence). Trimming removed 3 bases at V and 7 bases at J, with 10 bases between. The CDR3 DNA sequence: TGTGCCAGCAGTTATAGCCGGGGTAATGAGCAGTTCTTC. This codes for CASSYSRGNEQFF.

This clone was detected only a few times. This chain links TRBV30 with TRBJ2-1, with D possibly TRBD2 on 6 matching bases. V lost 0 bases, J lost 2 bases, and 11 bases lay in between. Looked up from germline, CDR1 is GTSNPN and CDR2 is SVGIG (reference sequence). The CDR3 spans 15 residues. The chain's CDR3 is CAWSVRGIAYNEQFF. CDR3 nucleotides: TGTGCCTGGAGTGTACGGGGGATAGCCTACAATGAGCAGTTCTTC.

This chain connects TRBV6-5 to TRBJ1-5; no clear D. Trimming took off 3 bases at V and 3 bases at J, with 9 bases between the two ends. The germline V gene has CDR1 MNHEY and CDR2 SVGAGI. The CDR3 contains 14 residues. For the CDR3, the DNA is TGTGCCAGCAGTTATCGAGGGAACAATCAGCCCCAGCATTTT. Its protein product is CASSYRGNNQPQHF.

This clone came up a few times. The rearrangement uses TRBV19 and TRBJ2-3, with 9 bases lining up with TRBD2. Germline V lookup: CDR1 LNHDA, CDR2 SQIVND (reference sequence). This CDR3 has 14 amino acids. The V gene end was trimmed by 7 bases and the J gene end by 4 bases; junction bases not matched to a gene: 6. In nucleotides, the CDR3 is TGTGCCAGTAAAGGCGGGGGGGCCTCAGATACGCAGTATTTT. Translation gives CASKGGGASDTQYF.

This chain joins TRBV6-5 and TRBJ1-2; perhaps TRBD1 as D (5 bases). V shed 2 bases and J shed 4 bases, with 8 bases lying between them. This CDR3 comprises 13 residues. The germline V gene has CDR1 MNHEY and CDR2 SVGAGI. This chain's CDR3 is CASSYQGGYGYTF. Here the CDR3 DNA reads TGTGCCAGCAGTTACCAGGGTGGCTATGGCTACACCTTC.

As regards this clone: Germline is not matched at one junction end, which may reflect a read error. This chain uses TRBV7-2 with TRBJ1-1; D gene uncertain. The CDR3 extends over 14 amino acids. Germline-derived CDR1 and CDR2 are SGHTA and FQGNSA. As DNA, the CDR3 is TGTGCCAGCGGCTTCGGAGGGAGAAGCACTGAAGCTTTCTTT. Translated, it gives CASGFGGRSTEAFF. Full variable domain (rest looked up from reference TRBV7-2 and TRBJ1-1): GAGVSQSPSNKVTEKGKDVELRCDPISGHTALYWYRQSLGQGLEFLIYFQGNSAPDKSGLPSDRFSAERTGGSVSTLTIQRTQQEDSAVYLCASGFGGRSTEAFFGQGTRLTVV.

This chain connects TRBV13 to TRBJ1-2; D remains ambiguous. This CDR3 has 17 amino acids. The germline V gene encodes CDR1 PRHDT and CDR2 FYEKMQ (reference sequence). V shed 0 bases and J shed 3 bases, with 17 bases lying between them. The CDR3 protein is CASSLGGFWERDYGYTF. Here the CDR3 DNA reads TGTGCCAGCAGCTTAGGTGGGTTTTGGGAGAGGGACTATGGCTACACCTTC. Looking up the rest from reference TRBV13 and TRBJ1-2 gives the full variable domain: AAGVIQSPRHLIKEKRETATLKCYPIPRHDTVYWYQQGPGQDPQFLISFYEKMQSDKGSIPDRFSAQQFSDYHSELNMSSLELGDSALYFCASSLGGFWERDYGYTFGSGTRLTVV.

This clone was seen a few times. V and J are TRBV5-5 and TRBJ2-5; D unresolved. This CDR3 contains 14 residues. From germline, CDR1 is SGHKS and CDR2 YYEKEE (reference sequence). Trimming cost V 5 bases and J 0 bases, with 11 bases left between them. Here the CDR3 DNA reads TGTGCCAGCAGGGCGGAGACGTACCAAGAGACCCAGTACTTC. Its translation is CASRAETYQETQYF. The whole variable domain, remainder taken from reference TRBV5-5 and TRBJ2-5, is DAGVTQSPTHLIKTRGQQVTLRCSPISGHKSVSWYQQVLGQGPQFIFQYYEKEERGRGNFPDRFSARQFPNYSSELNVNALLLGDSALYLCASRAETYQETQYFGPGTRLLVL.

The chain joins TRBV6-1 to TRBJ2-7; 14 bases map to TRBD2. V gave up 7 bases and J gave up 3 bases; unmatched junction bases: 5. Germline CDR1 MNHNS, CDR2 SASEGT. The CDR3 length is 15 residues. The CDR3, as DNA: TGTGCCAGCACCGCTGGGACTAGCGGGGGCTACGAGCAGTACTTC. This translates into CASTAGTSGGYEQYF.

This sequence joins TRBV6-1 and TRBJ2-3, with TRBD1 matching 7 bases. Germline V lookup: CDR1 MNHNS, CDR2 SASEGT. This CDR3 has 15 residues. V shed 3 bases and J 2 bases; nucleotides not matched to a gene: 5. CDR3 DNA: TGTGCCAGCAGTGATAGGGGGCACCACACAGATACGCAGTATTTT. It encodes CASSDRGHHTDTQYF.

This clone showed up just a few times. V gene TRBV18 combines with J gene TRBJ2-3; tentative D call: TRBD1 (6 bases). Trimming left V 3 bases short and J 10 bases short, with 11 bases between. Germline V gene data show CDR1 as KGHSH and CDR2 as LQKENI. This CDR3 region has 12 residues. CDR3 residues: CASSPDRGSQYF. In nucleotides, the CDR3 is TGTGCCAGCTCACCGGATAGGGGGTCGCAGTATTTT.

This sequence joins TRBV19 and TRBJ1-5; D is unclear. The germline V and J ends were trimmed by 6 bases and 1 base, with 7 bases remaining between them. Germline V CDR1 and CDR2: LNHDA, SQIVND (reference sequence). CDR3 length: 13 residues. CDR3 residues: CASRKQSNQPQHF. The CDR3 DNA is TGTGCCAGTAGGAAACAAAGCAATCAGCCCCAGCATTTT. Looking up the rest from reference TRBV19 and TRBJ1-5 gives the full variable domain: DGGITQSPKYLFRKEGQNVTLSCEQNLNHDAMYWYRQDPGQGLRLIYYSQIVNDFQKGDIAEGYSVSREKKESFPLTVTSAQKNPTAFYLCASRKQSNQPQHFGDGTRLSIL.

The chain uses TRBV18 and TRBJ1-4, with no clear D. The germline V gene has CDR1 KGHSH and CDR2 LQKENI. V lost 1 base and J 4 bases, leaving 10 bases between the germline ends. The CDR3 covers 15 residues. The DNA of the CDR3 is TGTGCCAGCTCACCACGTTCGGGGTATAATGAAAAACTGTTTTTT. The encoded protein is CASSPRSGYNEKLFF.